This is a list of T cell receptor beta chains from one sample in a study of T cells in localized non-small cell lung cancer. The data were produced by immunoSEQ multiplex PCR, yet TCRdb's version contains in-frame clones alone and is incomplete. The data show a few thousand clones, with about 40% seen just once and approximately 6.4% held by the top ten. The sequences come from lung tumor tissue, collected before any cancer treatment. The receptors were gathered from a man aged 40-75 years with stage I lung adenocarcinoma. Each CDR3 is given without its conserved first and last residue. Fields, in order: V gene, CDR3 length, J gene, CDR3 protein.

TRBV28	13	TRBJ2-2	ASSFDRGRTGELF
TRBV28	14	TRBJ2-6	ASSPGGASGANVLT
TRBV28	13	TRBJ1-5	ASKKASGVNQPQH
TRBV19	13	TRBJ2-7	ASSISRGNSYEQY
TRBV19	11	TRBJ2-3	ATGQGGTDTQY
TRBV9	13	TRBJ2-7	ASSGTSGSQGEQY
TRBV11-3	12	TRBJ2-7	ASSLGRGSYEQY
TRBV18	15	TRBJ2-3	ASSPQLGAGVADTQY
TRBV15	15	TRBJ1-3	ATSRNSGLRSGNTIY
TRBV28	13	TRBJ1-2	ASSPTDRGKGGYT
TRBV16	11	TRBJ2-3	ASSQSGDHTQY
TRBV14	14	TRBJ2-7	ASSPFGGLAGQEQY
TRBV28	13	TRBJ1-4	ASSLQGEIDEKLF
TRBV11-3	14	TRBJ1-1	ASSREQGLFNTEAF
TRBV6-8	15	TRBJ1-1	ASSYSLIGSLNTEAF
TRBV9	11	TRBJ2-7	ASSVYRGMEQY
TRBV6-8	14	TRBJ2-3	ASSSLAGGGTDTQY
TRBV9	14	TRBJ2-3	ASSVGSSGATDTQY
TRBV11-3	14	TRBJ2-1	ASSPLTGVLVNEQF
TRBV9	11	TRBJ2-2	ASKQGVGGELF
TRBV6-7	9	TRBJ1-5	ASSEYEPQH
TRBV28	14	TRBJ2-7	ASRNARGYIPYEQY
TRBV29-1	10	TRBJ1-1	SVREANTEAF
TRBV30	13	TRBJ2-1	AWSWASGMYNEQF
TRBV5-1	12	TRBJ2-1	ASSSVDLYNEQF
TRBV15	12	TRBJ2-4	ATSNDRGLNIQY
TRBV6-8	10	TRBJ1-6	ATQDVQEGLH
TRBV19	15	TRBJ1-4	ASSQLLGGIANEKLF
TRBV11-3	14	TRBJ1-1	ASSLGGAGRNTEAF
TRBV27	10	TRBJ2-7	ASSRIASEQY
TRBV30	12	TRBJ1-4	AWSVSGRGEKLF
TRBV9	10	TRBJ2-7	ASSEGGYEQY
TRBV28	12	TRBJ2-7	ASSSGNSRYEQY
TRBV6-8	13	TRBJ1-4	ASRTEQGSNEKLF
TRBV5-1	14	TRBJ2-2	ASSPRDRLNTGELF
TRBV30	10	TRBJ1-1	AWSAGATEAF
TRBV19	12	TRBJ1-3	ASSPQISGNTIY
TRBV18	14	TRBJ2-5	ASSPPPFGWVETQY
TRBV19	11	TRBJ1-6	ASSIGSNSPLH
TRBV14	16	TRBJ2-5	ASSQASGFLAGGETQY
TRBV29-1	10	TRBJ2-5	SVNRDGETQY
TRBV30	12	TRBJ1-5	AWTGTGGGQPQH
TRBV15	13	TRBJ2-7	ATSDRDIGAYEQY
TRBV25-1	11	TRBJ2-2	ASSEWNTGELF
TRBV28	14	TRBJ1-1	ASNSTRPWGDTEAF
TRBV19	12	TRBJ1-1	ASKYGSGNTEAF
TRBV7-4	11	TRBJ2-7	ASRAGIVYEQY
TRBV9	14	TRBJ2-3	ASSKTTGYRTDTQY
TRBV6-8	14	TRBJ1-3	ASSVEEGAGGNTIY
TRBV30	9	TRBJ2-3	AWTDLDTQY
TRBV28	14	TRBJ1-1	ASRLDWGLTNTEAF